This TCR beta chain was recovered during a study of blood T cell repertoires in COVID-19. Study-wide background: PBMCs, B-cell-depleted T cells, or T cells provided the cDNA or gDNA that made up the material.

Per the original data handling: Amplifying reference gene primers gave estimates of nucleated cell counts. The protocol was immunoSEQ multiplex PCR, while the TCRdb copy is restricted to in-frame clones and leaves out a portion. V and J calls and clone size are as listed in that table; D and trimming were resolved from the DNA. Of approximately 180,000 clones listed, about 85% are singletons. From germline, CDR1 is MRHNA and CDR2 SNTAGT. Trimming shortened V by 8 bases and J by 2 bases, and 27 bases separated the two germline ends. The CDR3 is made up of 18 amino acids. Patients at the Seattle site were enrolled during active infection and followed longitudinally.

Sequenced: peripheral blood. The clonotype comes from a person aged 70 to 85 with COVID-19, enrolled during active disease. V is TRBV6-4 and J is TRBJ1-2; TRBD1 is a possible D gene (5 bases). CDR3 DNA: TGTGCCAGCTTCTCTCCCTCTTCCGACAGCGACTTCAACTATGGCTACACCTTC. Protein product: CASFSPSSDSDFNYGYTF.